These 4 T cell receptor beta chains originate from one sample sequenced in a study of blood T cell repertoires in COVID-19. Assay: immunoSEQ multiplex PCR; the TCRdb copy retains only in-frame clones and omits some. The repertoire has 150,000 to 200,000 clones, around 87% of them found once; the top ten carry about 6.6%. Sequencing was done on a sample of PBMCs or T cells enriched from blood (not recorded which). All receptors come from a woman aged 45 to 65 who had recovered from COVID-19.

CDR3 in amino acids: CASSPLGVGSLPGANVLTF. DNA of the CDR3: TGTGCCAGCTCTCCCCTCGGAGTGGGTAGTCTGCCTGGGGCCAACGTCCTGACTTTC. The V gene is TRBV18, the J gene TRBJ2-6; D call uncertain. Trimming pared 6 bases from V and 2 bases from J, leaving 23 bases between. Germline V gene sequence: CDR1 KGHSH, CDR2 LQKENI. This CDR3 comprises 19 residues.

The chain employs TRBV7-2 and TRBJ1-5; TRBD1 matches 7 bases. The CDR3 is 15 residues long. The V and J ends lost 3 bases and 3 bases, in that order; junction bases with no gene match: 5. From germline, CDR1 is SGHTA and CDR2 FQGNSA. The CDR3 spells CASSFPGQNNQPQHF. As DNA, the CDR3 is TGTGCCAGCAGCTTTCCGGGACAGAACAATCAGCCCCAGCATTTT.

The sample holds one count of this clone. V and J are TRBV7-9 and TRBJ1-2; D gene ambiguous. The CDR3 runs 14 residues. CDR1 and CDR2 (germline): SEHNR, FQNEAQ (reference sequence). V was shortened by 5 bases and J by 4 bases, with 14 bases between the two germline ends. The CDR3 is CASSQSPGIYGYTF. The CDR3, as DNA: TGTGCCAGCAGCCAATCCCCGGGGATCTATGGCTACACCTTC.

The genes are TRBV6-2 or TRBV6-3 and TRBJ2-1, with 9 positions matching TRBD2. The CDR3 has 16 amino acids. V trimming: 2 bases; J trimming: 6 bases; junction bases outside the gene matches: 8. CDR1 and CDR2 from the germline V gene are MNHEY and SVGEGT. CDR3 sequence reads: CASSYPRGGAGNEQFF. In DNA, the CDR3 is TGTGCCAGCAGTTACCCGCGGGGGGGGGCCGGCAATGAGCAGTTCTTC.